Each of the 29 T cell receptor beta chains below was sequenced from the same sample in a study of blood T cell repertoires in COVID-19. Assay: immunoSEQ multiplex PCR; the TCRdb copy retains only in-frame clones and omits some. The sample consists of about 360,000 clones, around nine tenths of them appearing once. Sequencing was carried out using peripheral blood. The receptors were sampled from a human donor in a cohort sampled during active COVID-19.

Here the CDR3 reads CASSHDSYEQYF. The CDR3 coding sequence is TGTGCCAGCAGTCACGACAGCTACGAGCAGTACTTC. J is TRBJ2-7 and V is TRBV6-5; possible D gene TRBD1, 5 bases. V dropped 5 bases and J dropped 3 bases, with 8 bases sitting between them. The CDR3 contains 12 residues. The germline CDR1 and CDR2 sequences are MNHEY and SVGAGI.

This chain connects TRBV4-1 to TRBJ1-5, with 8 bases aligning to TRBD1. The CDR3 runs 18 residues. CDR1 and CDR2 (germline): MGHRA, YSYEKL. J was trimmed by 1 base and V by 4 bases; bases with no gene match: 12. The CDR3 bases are TGCGCCAGCAGCCGGGGGAGGGGACAGGTCACGAGCAATCAGCCCCAGCATTTT. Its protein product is CASSRGRGQVTSNQPQHF.

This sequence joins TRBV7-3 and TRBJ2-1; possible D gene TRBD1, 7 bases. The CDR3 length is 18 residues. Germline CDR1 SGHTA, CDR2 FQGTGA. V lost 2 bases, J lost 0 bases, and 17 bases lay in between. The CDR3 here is CASSLRSRGEISYNEQFF. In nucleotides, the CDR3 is TGTGCCAGCAGCTTACGCAGCAGGGGGGAAATCTCCTACAATGAGCAGTTCTTC.

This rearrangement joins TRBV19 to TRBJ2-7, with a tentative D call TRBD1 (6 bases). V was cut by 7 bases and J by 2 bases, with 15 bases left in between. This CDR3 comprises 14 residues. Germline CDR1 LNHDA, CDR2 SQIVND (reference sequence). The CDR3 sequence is CASTGQILPYEQYF. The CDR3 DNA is TGTGCCAGTACCGGACAGATACTACCCTACGAGCAGTACTTC.

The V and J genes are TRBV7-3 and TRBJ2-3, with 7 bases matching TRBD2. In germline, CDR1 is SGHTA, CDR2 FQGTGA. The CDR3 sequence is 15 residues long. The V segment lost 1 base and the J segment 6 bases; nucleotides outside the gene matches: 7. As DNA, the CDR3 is TGTGCCAGCAGCTTAAGCGGGGGACGACGCGATACGCAGTATTTT. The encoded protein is CASSLSGGRRDTQYF.

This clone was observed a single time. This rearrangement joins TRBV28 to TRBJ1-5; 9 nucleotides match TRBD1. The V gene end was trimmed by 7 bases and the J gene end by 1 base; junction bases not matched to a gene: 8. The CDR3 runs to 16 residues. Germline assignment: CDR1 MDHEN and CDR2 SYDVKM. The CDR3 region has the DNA TGTGCCAGCATGGACAGGGGACCTTGGAGCAATCAGCCCCAGCATTTT. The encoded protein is CASMDRGPWSNQPQHF.

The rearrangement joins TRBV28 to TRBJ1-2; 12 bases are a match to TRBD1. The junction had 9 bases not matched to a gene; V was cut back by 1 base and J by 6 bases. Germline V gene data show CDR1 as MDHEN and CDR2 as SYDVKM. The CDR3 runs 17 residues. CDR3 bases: TGTGCCAGCAGTTTATTGGGTGCGGGACAGGGGGCTGATGGCTACACCTTC. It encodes CASSLLGAGQGADGYTF.

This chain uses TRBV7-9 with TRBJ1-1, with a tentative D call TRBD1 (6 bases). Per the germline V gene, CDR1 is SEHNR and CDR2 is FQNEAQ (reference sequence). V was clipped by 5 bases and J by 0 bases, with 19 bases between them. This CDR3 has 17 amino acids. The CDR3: CASSTGNPGHMNTEAFF. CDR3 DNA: TGTGCCAGCAGCACAGGCAACCCGGGACACATGAACACTGAAGCTTTCTTT.

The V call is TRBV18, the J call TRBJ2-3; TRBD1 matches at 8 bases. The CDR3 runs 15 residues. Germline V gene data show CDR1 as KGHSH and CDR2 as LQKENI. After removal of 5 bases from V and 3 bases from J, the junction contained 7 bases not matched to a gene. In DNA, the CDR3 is TGTGCCAGCTCAACGACAGGGGTGGGGACAGATACGCAGTATTTT. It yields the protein CASSTTGVGTDTQYF.

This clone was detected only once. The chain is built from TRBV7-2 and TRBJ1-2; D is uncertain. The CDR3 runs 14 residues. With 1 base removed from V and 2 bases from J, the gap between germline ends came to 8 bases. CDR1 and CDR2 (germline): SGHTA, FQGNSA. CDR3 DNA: TGTGCCAGCAGCTTAGAACGCCAGAACTATGGCTACACCTTC. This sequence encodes CASSLERQNYGYTF.

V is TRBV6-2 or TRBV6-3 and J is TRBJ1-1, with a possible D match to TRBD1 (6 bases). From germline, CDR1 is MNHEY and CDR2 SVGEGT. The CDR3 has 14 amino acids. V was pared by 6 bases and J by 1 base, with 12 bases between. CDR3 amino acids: CASSPGHTNTEAFF. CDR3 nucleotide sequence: TGTGCCAGCAGCCCGGGACACACGAACACTGAAGCTTTCTTT.

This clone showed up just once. This CDR3 reads CASSRPGPRETQYF. The CDR3 region has the DNA TGTGCCAGCAGTCGCCCAGGTCCGCGAGAGACCCAGTACTTC. This chain joins TRBV6-2 or TRBV6-3 and TRBJ2-5, with D unresolved. V lost 5 bases and J 4 bases, leaving 14 bases between the germline ends. This CDR3 comprises 14 residues. Germline V gives CDR1 MNHEY, CDR2 SVGEGT.

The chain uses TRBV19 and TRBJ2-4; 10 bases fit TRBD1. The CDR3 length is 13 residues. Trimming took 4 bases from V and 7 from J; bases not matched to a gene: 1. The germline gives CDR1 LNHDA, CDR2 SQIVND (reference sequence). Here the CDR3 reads CASSTGQGNIQYF. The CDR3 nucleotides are TGTGCCAGTAGTACGGGACAGGGGAACATTCAGTACTTC.

The CDR3 DNA is TGTGCCAGCAGCCTACAGGGCCGATATGGCTACACCTTC. Translating it yields CASSLQGRYGYTF. This sequence joins TRBV3-1 (or the pseudogene TRBV3-2) and TRBJ1-2, with D perhaps matching TRBD1 (6 bases). The V and J ends lost 4 bases and 5 bases respectively, with 11 bases between them. The CDR3 consists of 13 residues. The germline V gene encodes CDR1 LGHDT and CDR2 YNNKEL (reference sequence).

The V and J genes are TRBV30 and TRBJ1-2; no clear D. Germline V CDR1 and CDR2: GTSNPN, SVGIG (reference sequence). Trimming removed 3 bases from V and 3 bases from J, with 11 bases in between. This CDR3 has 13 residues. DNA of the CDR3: TGTGCCTGGAGGGGCAGCTCGGACTATGGCTACACCTTC. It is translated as CAWRGSSDYGYTF. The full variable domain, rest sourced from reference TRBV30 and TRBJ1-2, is SQTIHQWPATLVQPVGSPLSLECTVEGTSNPNLYWYRQAAGRGLQLLFYSVGIGQISSEVPQNLSASRPQDRQFILSSKKLLLSDSGFYLCAWRGSSDYGYTFGSGTRLTVV.

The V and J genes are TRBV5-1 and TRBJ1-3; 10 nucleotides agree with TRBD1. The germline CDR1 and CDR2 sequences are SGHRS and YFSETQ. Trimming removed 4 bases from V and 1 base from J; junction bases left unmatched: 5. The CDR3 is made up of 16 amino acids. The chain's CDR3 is CASSIGTGVSGNTIYF. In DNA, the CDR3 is TGCGCCAGCAGCATAGGGACAGGGGTGTCTGGAAACACCATATATTTT.

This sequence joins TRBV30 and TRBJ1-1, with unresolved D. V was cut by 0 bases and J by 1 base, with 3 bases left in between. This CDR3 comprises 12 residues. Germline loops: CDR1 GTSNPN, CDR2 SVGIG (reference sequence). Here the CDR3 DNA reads TGTGCCTGGAGTGTAGCGAACACTGAAGCTTTCTTT. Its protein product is CAWSVANTEAFF.

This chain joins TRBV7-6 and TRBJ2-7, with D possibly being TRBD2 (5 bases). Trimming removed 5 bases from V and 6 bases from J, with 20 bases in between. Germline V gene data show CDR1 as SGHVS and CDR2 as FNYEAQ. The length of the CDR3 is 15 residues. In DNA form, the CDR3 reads TGTGCCAGCAGCGAGGGAAAGAGTCCCGGAAGCGAGCAGTACTTC. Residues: CASSEGKSPGSEQYF.

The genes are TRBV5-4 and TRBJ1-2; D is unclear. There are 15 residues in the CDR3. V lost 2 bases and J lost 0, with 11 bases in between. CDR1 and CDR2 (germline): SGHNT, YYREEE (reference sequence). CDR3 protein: CASSFGRTANYGYTF. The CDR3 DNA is TGTGCCAGCAGCTTCGGACGGACTGCTAACTATGGCTACACCTTC.

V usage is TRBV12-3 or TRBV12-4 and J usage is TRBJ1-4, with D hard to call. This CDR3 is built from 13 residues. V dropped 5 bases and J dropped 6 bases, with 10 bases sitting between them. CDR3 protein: CASSPPLHEKLFF. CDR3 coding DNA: TGTGCCAGCAGTCCGCCACTCCATGAAAAACTGTTTTTT.

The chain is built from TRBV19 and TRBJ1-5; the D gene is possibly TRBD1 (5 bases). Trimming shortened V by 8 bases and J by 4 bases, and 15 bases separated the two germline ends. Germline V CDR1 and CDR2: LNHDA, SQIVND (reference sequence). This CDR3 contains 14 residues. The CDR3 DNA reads TGTGCCAGTCGCGAGACAGACCCAAATCAGCCCCAGCATTTT. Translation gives CASRETDPNQPQHF.

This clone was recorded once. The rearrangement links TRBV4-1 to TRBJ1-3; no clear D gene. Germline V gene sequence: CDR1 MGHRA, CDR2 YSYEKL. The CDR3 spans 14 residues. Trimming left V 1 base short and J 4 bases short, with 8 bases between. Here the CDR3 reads CASSQARRGNTIYF. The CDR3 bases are TGCGCCAGCAGCCAAGCCAGAAGAGGAAACACCATATATTTT.

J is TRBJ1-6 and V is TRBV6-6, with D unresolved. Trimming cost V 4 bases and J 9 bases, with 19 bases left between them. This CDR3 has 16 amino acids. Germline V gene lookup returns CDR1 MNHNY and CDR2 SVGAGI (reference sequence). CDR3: CASSSSRPSAGSPLHF. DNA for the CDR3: TGTGCCAGCAGTTCCTCCAGGCCCTCGGCAGGTTCACCCCTCCACTTT.

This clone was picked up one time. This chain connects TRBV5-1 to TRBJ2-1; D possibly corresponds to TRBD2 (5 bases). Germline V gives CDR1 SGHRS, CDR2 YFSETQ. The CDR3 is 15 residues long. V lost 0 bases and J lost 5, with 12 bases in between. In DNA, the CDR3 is TGCGCCAGCAGCTTGGGTCTAGTACTAGACAATGAGCAGTTCTTC. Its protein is CASSLGLVLDNEQFF. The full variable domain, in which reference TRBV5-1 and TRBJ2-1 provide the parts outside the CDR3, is KAGVTQTPRYLIKTRGQQVTLSCSPISGHRSVSWYQQTPGQGLQFLFEYFSETQRNKGNFPGRFSGRQFSNSRSEMNVSTLELGDSALYLCASSLGLVLDNEQFFGPGTRLTVL.

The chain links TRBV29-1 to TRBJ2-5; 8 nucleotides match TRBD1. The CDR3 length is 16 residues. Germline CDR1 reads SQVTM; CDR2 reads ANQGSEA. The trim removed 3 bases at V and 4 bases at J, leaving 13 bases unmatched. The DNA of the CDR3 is TGCAGCGTTGAGGGCGGGACAGGCTGGGTTTTAGAGACCCAGTACTTC. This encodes CSVEGGTGWVLETQYF.

CDR3 protein: CASSESSGVRYNEQFF. The CDR3 DNA follows: TGTGCCAGCAGTGAATCGTCTGGAGTGAGGTACAATGAGCAGTTCTTC. The chain combines TRBV25-1 with TRBJ2-1; D not certain. CDR1 is MGHDK, CDR2 SYGVNS, per germline. Between the trimmed V and J ends, which lost 1 base and 4 bases, there was a span of 14 bases. CDR3 length equals 16 residues.

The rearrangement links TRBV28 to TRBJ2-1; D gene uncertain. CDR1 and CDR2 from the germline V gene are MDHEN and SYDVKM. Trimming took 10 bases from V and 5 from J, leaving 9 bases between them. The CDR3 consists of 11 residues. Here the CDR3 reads CAIFRDNEQFF. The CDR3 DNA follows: TGTGCCATCTTCCGGGACAATGAGCAGTTCTTC. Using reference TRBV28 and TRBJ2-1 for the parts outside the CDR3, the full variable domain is DVKVTQSSRYLVKRTGEKVFLECVQDMDHENMFWYRQDPGLGLRLIYFSYDVKMKEKGDIPEGYSVSREKKERFSLILESASTNQTSMYLCAIFRDNEQFFGPGTRLTVL.

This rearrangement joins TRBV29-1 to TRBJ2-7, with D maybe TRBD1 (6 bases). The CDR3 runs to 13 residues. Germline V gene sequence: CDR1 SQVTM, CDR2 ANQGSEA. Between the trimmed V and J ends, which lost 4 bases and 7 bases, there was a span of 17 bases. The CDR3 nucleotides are TGCAGCGTTGGGGACACCAGAGGTGGTGAGCAGTACTTC. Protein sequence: CSVGDTRGGEQYF.

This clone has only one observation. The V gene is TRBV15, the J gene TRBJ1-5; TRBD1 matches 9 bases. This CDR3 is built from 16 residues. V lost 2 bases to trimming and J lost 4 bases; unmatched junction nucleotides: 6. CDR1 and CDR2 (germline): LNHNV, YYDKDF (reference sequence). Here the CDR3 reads CATSRYTGGPNQPQHF. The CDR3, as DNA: TGTGCCACCAGCAGATATACAGGGGGCCCGAATCAGCCCCAGCATTTT.